Listed below are T cell receptor beta chains from one sample, sequenced in a study of shared clonotypes between healthy human individuals. The repertoire was sequenced with immunoSEQ multiplex PCR; TCRdb's copy has only in-frame clones and lacks some. The table shows roughly 760,000 clones, with around 67% occurring only once. Sequenced: memory CD4+ T cells sorted from blood. The receptors stem from a woman between 25 and 40 years old in good health. Each CDR3 is given with its conserved first and last residue. Each record gives: J gene, D gene, V gene, clone size, CDR3 DNA, CDR3 protein. D genes are given only for firm matches. Where a row states a size, it is once, few, many or the class of an expanded clone; other rows omit it.

j_gene: TRBJ2-3; d_gene: .; v_gene: TRBV19; abundance: .; CDR3nt: TGTGCCAGTAGTTCCGCCGCGGGGAGCACAGATACGCAGTATTTT; CDR3aa: CASSSAAGSTDTQYF
j_gene: TRBJ2-7; d_gene: TRBD2; v_gene: TRBV27; abundance: .; CDR3nt: TGTGCCAGCAGTCGGACTAGCGGAACCTACGAGCAGTACTTC; CDR3aa: CASSRTSGTYEQYF
j_gene: TRBJ1-5; d_gene: .; v_gene: TRBV18; abundance: few; CDR3nt: TGTGCCAGCTCCCTAAGACTAGGAGATGGACAACAGCCCCAGCATTTT; CDR3aa: CASSLRLGDGQQPQHF
j_gene: TRBJ2-3; d_gene: TRBD1; v_gene: TRBV4-2; abundance: .; CDR3nt: TGTGCCAGCAGCCAAGAGGGGACAGGGGCAGATACGCAGTATTTT; CDR3aa: CASSQEGTGADTQYF
j_gene: TRBJ2-5; d_gene: TRBD1; v_gene: TRBV5-1; abundance: .; CDR3nt: TGCGCCAGCAGCTCACAGGGGGCTTGGGAGACCCAGTACTTC; CDR3aa: CASSSQGAWETQYF
j_gene: TRBJ2-7; d_gene: TRBD2; v_gene: TRBV10-2; abundance: .; CDR3nt: TGCGCCAGCAGTGAGTCTAGCGGGAGTTGGGATCAGCAGTACTTC; CDR3aa: CASSESSGSWDQQYF
j_gene: TRBJ2-7; d_gene: .; v_gene: TRBV6-1; abundance: .; CDR3nt: TGTGCCAGCAGCGAGTCGGGCCACGAGCAGTACTTC; CDR3aa: CASSESGHEQYF
j_gene: TRBJ2-7; d_gene: TRBD1; v_gene: TRBV28; abundance: few; CDR3nt: TGTGCCAGCAGTCCTCTCGGACAGGGGGTTGAGAGGTCCTACGAGCAGTACTTC; CDR3aa: CASSPLGQGVERSYEQYF
j_gene: TRBJ2-7; d_gene: .; v_gene: TRBV11-2; abundance: .; CDR3nt: TGTGCCAGCAGCCGATATCGAGGGGAGCAGTACTTC; CDR3aa: CASSRYRGEQYF
j_gene: TRBJ2-1; d_gene: .; v_gene: TRBV19; abundance: .; CDR3nt: TGTGCCAGTAAGGGTAGCTCGGCCTACAATGAGCAGTTCTTC; CDR3aa: CASKGSSAYNEQFF
j_gene: TRBJ1-6; d_gene: .; v_gene: TRBV4-2; abundance: .; CDR3nt: TGTGCCAGCAGCCAAGATTTAAATAATTCACCCCTCCACTTT; CDR3aa: CASSQDLNNSPLHF
j_gene: TRBJ2-7; d_gene: TRBD2; v_gene: TRBV15; abundance: .; CDR3nt: TGTGCCACCAGCTCCGGGACTAGAAAATACGAGCAGTACTTC; CDR3aa: CATSSGTRKYEQYF
j_gene: TRBJ2-3; d_gene: .; v_gene: TRBV25-1; abundance: .; CDR3nt: TGTGCCAGCAGTACACCGGGAGGCACAGATACGCAGTATTTT; CDR3aa: CASSTPGGTDTQYF